These 30 T cell receptor beta chains were all obtained from the same sample, sequenced in a study of blood T cell repertoires in COVID-19. Profiling relied on immunoSEQ multiplex PCR, and the TCRdb table lists in-frame clones only, not all of them. The data contain over 150,000 clones, over 75% of them singletons. Sequencing used peripheral blood. These receptors all come from a man between 60 and 75 years old with COVID-19, enrolled during active disease.

CDR3 nucleotide sequence: TGTGCCAGCAGTTCACTCAAACTAAACACACCGGGGGAGCTGTTTTTT. It encodes CASSSLKLNTPGELFF. The chain is built from TRBV6-2 or TRBV6-3 and TRBJ2-2; D unresolved. Between the trimmed V and J ends, which lost 4 bases and 8 bases, there was a span of 20 bases. CDR1 MNHEY and CDR2 SVGEGT come from the germline V gene. The CDR3 spans 16 residues.

This clone was detected once. The genes are TRBV7-6 and TRBJ2-5; maybe TRBD1 (5 bases). V shed 5 bases and J shed 3 bases, with 10 bases lying between them. Germline V gene data show CDR1 as SGHVS and CDR2 as FNYEAQ. This CDR3 spans 13 amino acids. CDR3 DNA sequence: TGTGCCAGCAGCCCAGGGATTAAAGAGACCCAGTACTTC. It encodes CASSPGIKETQYF.

This chain connects TRBV7-2 to TRBJ1-5; no clear D gene. Germline V gene sequence: CDR1 SGHTA, CDR2 FQGNSA. The CDR3 totals 13 residues. Trimming pared 5 bases from V and 0 bases from J, leaving 5 bases between. CDR3 in amino acids: CASSVYSNQPQHF. The CDR3 DNA reads as TGTGCCAGCAGCGTATATAGCAATCAGCCCCAGCATTTT. Using reference TRBV7-2 and TRBJ1-5 for the parts outside the CDR3, the full variable domain is GAGVSQSPSNKVTEKGKDVELRCDPISGHTALYWYRQSLGQGLEFLIYFQGNSAPDKSGLPSDRFSAERTGGSVSTLTIQRTQQEDSAVYLCASSVYSNQPQHFGDGTRLSIL.

V usage is TRBV21-1 and J usage is TRBJ2-3; no check of the table's D call, TRBD2, against the DNA was made. TRBV21-1 is reported as a pseudogene. This CDR3 spans 17 amino acids. The CDR3 DNA reads TGTGCCAGCAGCAAGTCGCGGTGGTCGGGGGGGCCAGATACGCAGTATTTT. Protein sequence: CASSKSRWSGGPDTQYF.

This rearrangement joins TRBV6-2 or TRBV6-3 to TRBJ1-5; the D is unclear. V was pared by 2 bases and J by 5 bases, with 16 bases between. Germline V gene sequence: CDR1 MNHEY, CDR2 SVGEGT. The CDR3 totals 16 residues. This chain's CDR3 is CASSYIVLNRDQPQHF. The CDR3 DNA follows: TGTGCCAGCAGTTACATTGTTCTGAATCGCGATCAGCCCCAGCATTTT.

The gene calls are TRBV4-1 and TRBJ2-4; D remains ambiguous. The CDR3 sequence is 15 residues long. Looked up from germline, CDR1 is MGHRA and CDR2 is YSYEKL. Trimming left V 4 bases short and J 1 base short, with 11 bases between. This CDR3 reads CASSPPSDAKNIQYF. For the CDR3, the DNA is TGCGCCAGCAGCCCCCCCAGTGATGCCAAAAACATTCAGTACTTC.

This clone was detected a few times. This chain links TRBV7-2 with TRBJ1-2, with TRBD1 as a possible D gene (6 bases). This CDR3 is 13 amino acids long. CDR1 and CDR2 (germline): SGHTA, FQGNSA. Between the trimmed V and J ends, which lost 5 bases and 5 bases, there was a span of 12 bases. CDR3 protein: CASSLNQGYGYTF. In nucleotides, the CDR3 is TGTGCCAGCAGCCTAAACCAGGGGTATGGCTACACCTTC.

The chain carries TRBV6-5 and TRBJ1-2; 7 nucleotides agree with TRBD1. V was clipped by 5 bases and J by 7 bases; unmatched bases: 4. The germline gives CDR1 MNHEY, CDR2 SVGAGI. The CDR3 runs to 12 residues. CDR3 sequence (DNA): TGTGCCAGCAGTCGCCAGGGGGGTGGCTACACCTTC. As protein: CASSRQGGGYTF.

V gene TRBV18 combines with J gene TRBJ1-5, with 7 bases lining up with TRBD1. J lost 9 bases, V lost 3 bases, and 8 bases had no gene match. CDR1 and CDR2 (germline): KGHSH, LQKENI. This CDR3 contains 14 residues. The DNA of the CDR3 is TGTGCCAGCTCACCGGGACAGACCCAACGGCCCCAGCATTTT. Its protein is CASSPGQTQRPQHF.

The chain joins TRBV6-6 to TRBJ2-7; perhaps TRBD2 as D (5 bases). The germline CDR1 and CDR2 sequences are MNHNY and SVGAGI (reference sequence). The CDR3 extends over 13 amino acids. Trimming pared 10 bases from V and 9 bases from J, leaving 22 bases between. The chain's CDR3 is CATGLTIETVQYF. The CDR3 DNA follows: TGTGCCACCGGACTGACAATCGAAACTGTGCAGTACTTC.

The rearrangement links TRBV6-5 to TRBJ1-1; 9 bases agree with TRBD1. This CDR3 region has 14 residues. V lost 2 bases, J lost 7 bases, and 5 bases stayed unmatched. Germline CDR1 MNHEY, CDR2 SVGAGI. The CDR3 region is CASSYDRGKGEAFF. The CDR3 nucleotides are TGTGCCAGCAGTTACGACAGGGGGAAAGGTGAAGCTTTCTTT.

The chain has TRBV27 and TRBJ1-2; D remains ambiguous. Germline CDR1 reads MNHEY; CDR2 reads SMNVEV (reference sequence). Trimming removed 4 bases at V and 0 bases at J, with 18 bases between. CDR3 length: 17 amino acids. CDR3: CASSSGFTQPANYGYTF. DNA of the CDR3: TGTGCCAGCAGTTCCGGGTTTACCCAACCCGCTAACTATGGCTACACCTTC.

This chain joins TRBV19 and TRBJ1-1; 7 bases fit TRBD1. The CDR3 is made up of 15 amino acids. The trim removed 5 bases at V and 1 base at J, leaving 7 bases unmatched. CDR1 is LNHDA and CDR2 is SQIVND in the germline V gene (reference sequence). The CDR3 here is CASSDPAGGNTEAFF. CDR3 nucleotide sequence: TGTGCCAGTAGTGATCCCGCAGGGGGGAACACTGAAGCTTTCTTT.

This clone appeared a single time. The rearrangement uses TRBV10-2 and TRBJ1-6, with a weak D call TRBD1 (6 bases). Trimming took off 7 bases at V and 7 bases at J, with 14 bases between the two ends. Germline V lookup: CDR1 WSHSY, CDR2 SAAADI. CDR3 size: 14 residues. The CDR3 loop reads CASIGQQRNSPLHF. CDR3 sequence (DNA): TGCGCCAGCATTGGACAGCAAAGAAATTCACCCCTCCACTTT.

This clone was seen once. The chain employs TRBV25-1 and TRBJ1-1; weak D call: TRBD1 (6 bases). The CDR3 contains 14 residues. Trimming removed 8 bases at V and 5 bases at J, with 18 bases between. CDR1 MGHDK and CDR2 SYGVNS come from the germline V gene. The CDR3 spells CASLDSGFMTEAFF. The DNA for the CDR3 is TGTGCCAGCTTGGACAGTGGTTTTATGACTGAAGCTTTCTTT.

The chain links TRBV28 to TRBJ2-6, with 8 bases aligning to TRBD1. This CDR3 spans 18 amino acids. The ends lost 2 bases at V and 3 bases at J; junction bases unmatched: 9. Germline V gives CDR1 MDHEN, CDR2 SYDVKM. In DNA form, the CDR3 reads TGTGCCAGCAGTTTAAGCACAGGGGGAGGATTTGGGGCCAACGTCCTGACTTTC. This translates into CASSLSTGGGFGANVLTF.

This chain uses TRBV6-5 with TRBJ1-3, with TRBD1 identical over 8 bases. The CDR3 totals 16 residues. Germline assignment: CDR1 MNHEY and CDR2 SVGAGI. V lost 4 bases, J lost 0 bases, and 5 bases stayed unmatched. The DNA of the CDR3 is TGTGCCAGCAGTTCCCCGGGACAGGCCTCTGGAAACACCATATATTTT. Its translation: CASSSPGQASGNTIYF.

The rearrangement joins TRBV7-6 to TRBJ1-1; tentatively, D is TRBD1 (5 bases). Trimming left V 2 bases short and J 1 base short, with 5 bases between. This CDR3 spans 13 amino acids. Per the germline V gene, CDR1 is SGHVS and CDR2 is FNYEAQ. Here the CDR3 reads CASSLTGNTEAFF. The DNA for the CDR3 is TGTGCCAGCAGCTTAACAGGGAACACTGAAGCTTTCTTT.

The chain combines TRBV9 with TRBJ1-5, with D perhaps TRBD1 (5 bases). With 4 bases removed from V and 1 base from J, the gap between germline ends came to 18 bases. The CDR3 is 17 amino acids. Germline V gene sequence: CDR1 SGDLS, CDR2 YYNGEE. This CDR3 is CASSPSAQGLSNQPQHF. CDR3 DNA sequence: TGTGCCAGCAGCCCATCAGCTCAGGGATTGAGCAATCAGCCCCAGCATTTT.

The rearrangement uses TRBV24-1 and TRBJ2-1; no definite D call. V dropped 8 bases and J dropped 4 bases, with 5 bases sitting between them. The CDR3 spans 11 residues. Germline CDR1 is KGHDR and CDR2 is SFDVKD. This CDR3 is CATKSYNEQFF. Written as DNA, the CDR3 is TGTGCCACCAAATCGTACAATGAGCAGTTCTTC.

This rearrangement joins TRBV7-2 to TRBJ2-1, with 9 bases that match TRBD2. This CDR3 has 13 residues. The V gene's germline CDR1 is SGHTA and CDR2 FQGNSA. Germline trimming cut 1 base from V and 9 bases from J; bases unmatched to any gene: 1. The CDR3 protein is CASSLGLAVEQFF. CDR3 coding DNA: TGTGCCAGCAGCTTAGGACTAGCGGTTGAGCAGTTCTTC.

The CDR3 spells CASSFGPGRNTEAFF. In DNA, the CDR3 is TGTGCCAGCAGCTTCGGTCCGGGTAGGAACACTGAAGCTTTCTTT. The rearrangement uses TRBV13 and TRBJ1-1; D gene unclear. The CDR3 is made up of 15 amino acids. Trimming took off 3 bases at V and 1 base at J, with 12 bases between the two ends. Germline loops: CDR1 PRHDT, CDR2 FYEKMQ (reference sequence).

The gene calls are TRBV6-5 and TRBJ2-4; possibly TRBD1 for D (5 bases). Trimming stripped 6 bases from V and 4 bases from J, with 16 bases between. CDR1 MNHEY and CDR2 SVGAGI come from the germline V gene. The CDR3 extends over 15 amino acids. The CDR3 DNA is TGTGCCAGCAGAAGGACCAGAGCAGGGAAAAACATTCAGTACTTC. It yields the protein CASRRTRAGKNIQYF.

The chain joins TRBV6-1 to TRBJ2-5; 14 nucleotides line up with TRBD2. The CDR3 spans 16 residues. Losses at the gene ends were 4 bases for V and 5 bases for J; bases not matched to a gene: 6. Looked up from germline, CDR1 is MNHNS and CDR2 is SASEGT. The CDR3 is CASSAPGLAGAETQYF. CDR3 bases: TGTGCCAGCAGTGCTCCGGGACTAGCGGGAGCGGAGACCCAGTACTTC.

This clone was counted a single time. This rearrangement joins TRBV5-1 to TRBJ2-1; TRBD2 agrees at 13 bases. The CDR3 has 16 amino acids. Trimming took 0 bases from V and 4 from J; bases not matched to a gene: 1. Germline V gives CDR1 SGHRS, CDR2 YFSETQ. The CDR3 loop is CASSLGTSGGYNEQFF. In DNA form, the CDR3 reads TGCGCCAGCAGCTTGGGGACTAGCGGGGGTTACAATGAGCAGTTCTTC.

The J gene is TRBJ1-1, the V gene TRBV28; a possible D gene is TRBD1 (6 bases). Germline V CDR1 and CDR2: MDHEN, SYDVKM. The V end lost 5 bases, the J end lost 1 base, and 14 bases lay between the germline ends. This CDR3 is 15 amino acids long. CDR3 DNA sequence: TGTGCCAGCAGTGTAGGGGGGGGAGGGAACACTGAAGCTTTCTTT. Its translation is CASSVGGGGNTEAFF.

The chain joins TRBV24-1 to TRBJ2-1; 9 bases are shared with TRBD1. This CDR3 is 18 amino acids long. After removal of 2 bases from V and 6 bases from J, the junction contained 13 bases not matched to a gene. Germline loops: CDR1 KGHDR, CDR2 SFDVKD. The CDR3 here is CATSDSPRTGQGSNEQFF. The CDR3 coding sequence is TGTGCCACCAGTGATTCCCCGAGAACGGGACAGGGTTCCAATGAGCAGTTCTTC.

The chain is built from TRBV18 and TRBJ1-3; TRBD1 matches 7 bases. Germline lookup yields CDR1 KGHSH and CDR2 LQKENI. CDR3 length: 15 residues. V gave up 8 bases and J gave up 2 bases; unmatched junction bases: 9. CDR3 in amino acids: CASRDRTGAGNTIYF. CDR3 DNA: TGTGCCAGCCGGGACAGAACAGGCGCTGGAAACACCATATATTTT.

The table lists this clone with a few counts. The chain carries TRBV6-2 or TRBV6-3 and TRBJ1-2; D remains unclear. V was cut by 4 bases and J by 4 bases, with 7 bases left in between. This CDR3 region has 12 residues. CDR1 and CDR2 from the germline V gene are MNHEY and SVGEGT. The CDR3 loop is CASSSYSYGYTF. For the CDR3, the DNA is TGTGCCAGCAGTTCCTACAGCTATGGCTACACCTTC.

CDR3 coding DNA: TGCGCCAGCAGCCGACAAACAGGGCTGGGCCTCAATGAGCAGTTCTTC. Translating gives CASSRQTGLGLNEQFF. The V call is TRBV4-3, the J call TRBJ2-1; maybe TRBD1 (6 bases). Germline CDR1 reads LGHNA; CDR2 reads YSLEER. The V end was cut by 4 bases, the J end by 6 bases, with 19 bases between. The CDR3 runs 16 residues.